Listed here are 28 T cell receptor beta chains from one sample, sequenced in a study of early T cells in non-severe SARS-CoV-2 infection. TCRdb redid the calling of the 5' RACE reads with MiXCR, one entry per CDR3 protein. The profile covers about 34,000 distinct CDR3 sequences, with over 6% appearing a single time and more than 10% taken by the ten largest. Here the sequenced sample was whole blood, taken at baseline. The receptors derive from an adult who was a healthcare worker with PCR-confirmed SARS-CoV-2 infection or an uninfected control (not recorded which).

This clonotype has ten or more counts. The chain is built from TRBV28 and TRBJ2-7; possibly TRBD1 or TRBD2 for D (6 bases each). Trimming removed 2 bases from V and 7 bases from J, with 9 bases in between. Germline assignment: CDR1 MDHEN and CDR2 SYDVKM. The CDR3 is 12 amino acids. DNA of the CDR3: TGTGCCAGCAGTTTAGGAGGGGGGGAGCAGTACTTC. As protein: CASSLGGGEQYF.

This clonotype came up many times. The CDR3, as DNA: TGCAGTGCTAGAGATAGGGACAGGGGGCGCATGGGTGGCTACACCTTC. It is translated as CSARDRDRGRMGGYTF. This sequence joins TRBV20-1 and TRBJ1-2, with 12 bases fitting TRBD1. The germline CDR1 and CDR2 sequences are DFQATT and SNEGSKA (reference sequence). The junction had 9 bases not matched to a gene; V was cut back by 0 bases and J by 7 bases. The CDR3 runs 16 residues.

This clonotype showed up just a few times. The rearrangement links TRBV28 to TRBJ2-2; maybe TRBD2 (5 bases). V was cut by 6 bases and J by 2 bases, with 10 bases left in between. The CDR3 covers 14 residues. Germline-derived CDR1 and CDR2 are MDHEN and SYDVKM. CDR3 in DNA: TGTGCCAGCAGGAGTAGCGTTAACACCGGGGAGCTGTTTTTT. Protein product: CASRSSVNTGELFF. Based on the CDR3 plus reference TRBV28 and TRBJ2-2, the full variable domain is DVKVTQSSRYLVKRTGEKVFLECVQDMDHENMFWYRQDPGLGLRLIYFSYDVKMKEKGDIPEGYSVSREKKERFSLILESASTNQTSMYLCASRSSVNTGELFFGEGSRLTVL.

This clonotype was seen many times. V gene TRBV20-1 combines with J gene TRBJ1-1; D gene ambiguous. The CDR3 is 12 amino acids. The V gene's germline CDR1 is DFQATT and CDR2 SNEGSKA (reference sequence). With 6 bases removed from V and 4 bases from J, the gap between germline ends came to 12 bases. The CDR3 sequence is CSAVPGFTEAFF. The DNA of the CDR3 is TGCAGTGCAGTACCGGGGTTCACTGAAGCTTTCTTT.

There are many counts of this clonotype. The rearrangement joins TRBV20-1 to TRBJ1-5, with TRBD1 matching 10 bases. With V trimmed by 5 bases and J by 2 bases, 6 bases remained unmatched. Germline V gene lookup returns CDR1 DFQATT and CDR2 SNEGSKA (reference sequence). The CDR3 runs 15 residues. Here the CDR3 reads CSAEKGTGGNQPQHF. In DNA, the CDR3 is TGCAGTGCTGAAAAAGGGACAGGGGGCAATCAGCCCCAGCATTTT.

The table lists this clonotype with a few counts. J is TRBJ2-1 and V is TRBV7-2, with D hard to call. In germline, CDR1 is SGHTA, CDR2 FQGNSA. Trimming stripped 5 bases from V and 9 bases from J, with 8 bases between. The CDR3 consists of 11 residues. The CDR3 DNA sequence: TGTGCCAGCAGCCGTGGTGTTGAGCAGTTCTTC. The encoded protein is CASSRGVEQFF.

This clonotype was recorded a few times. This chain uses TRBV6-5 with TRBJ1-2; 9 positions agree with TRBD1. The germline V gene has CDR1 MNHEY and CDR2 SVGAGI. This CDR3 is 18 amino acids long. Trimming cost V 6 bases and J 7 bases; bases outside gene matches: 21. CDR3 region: CASSPTITPTGGASGYTF. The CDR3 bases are TGTGCCAGCAGCCCAACCATTACTCCGACAGGGGGGGCGAGTGGCTACACCTTC.

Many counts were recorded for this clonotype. The CDR3 bases are TGTGCCAGCAGTATACCTGGACAGGGGGCCGAGCAGTACTTC. This encodes CASSIPGQGAEQYF. J is TRBJ2-7 and V is TRBV28; 11 bases fit TRBD1. The V segment lost 5 bases and the J segment 6 bases; nucleotides outside the gene matches: 6. The CDR3 is 14 amino acids. From germline, CDR1 is MDHEN and CDR2 SYDVKM.

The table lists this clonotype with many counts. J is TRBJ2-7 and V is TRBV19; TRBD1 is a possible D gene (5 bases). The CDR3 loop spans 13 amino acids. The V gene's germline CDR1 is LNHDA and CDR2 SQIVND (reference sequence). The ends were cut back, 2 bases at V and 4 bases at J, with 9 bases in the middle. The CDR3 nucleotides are TGTGCCAGTAGTATATCCCCAGGGTACGAGCAGTACTTC. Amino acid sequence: CASSISPGYEQYF.

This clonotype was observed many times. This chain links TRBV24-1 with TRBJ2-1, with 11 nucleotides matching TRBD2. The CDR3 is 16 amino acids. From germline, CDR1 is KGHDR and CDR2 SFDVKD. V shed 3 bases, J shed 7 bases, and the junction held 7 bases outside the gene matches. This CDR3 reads CATSDLGLADQNEQFF. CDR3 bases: TGTGCCACCAGTGATCTGGGACTAGCGGATCAAAATGAGCAGTTCTTC.

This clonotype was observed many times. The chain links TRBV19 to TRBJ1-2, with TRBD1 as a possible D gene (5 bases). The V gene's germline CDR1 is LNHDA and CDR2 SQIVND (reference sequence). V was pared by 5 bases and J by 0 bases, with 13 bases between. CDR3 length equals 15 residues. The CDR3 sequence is CASSFGAGTNYGYTF. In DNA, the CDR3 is TGTGCCAGTAGTTTTGGGGCAGGCACTAACTATGGCTACACCTTC.

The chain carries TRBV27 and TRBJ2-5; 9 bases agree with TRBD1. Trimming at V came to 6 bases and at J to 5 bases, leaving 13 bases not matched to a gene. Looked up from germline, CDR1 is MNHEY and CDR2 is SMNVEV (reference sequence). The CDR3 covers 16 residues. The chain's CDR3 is CASSKTRDRVLETQYF. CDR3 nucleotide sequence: TGTGCCAGCAGCAAAACCCGGGACAGGGTGTTGGAGACCCAGTACTTC.

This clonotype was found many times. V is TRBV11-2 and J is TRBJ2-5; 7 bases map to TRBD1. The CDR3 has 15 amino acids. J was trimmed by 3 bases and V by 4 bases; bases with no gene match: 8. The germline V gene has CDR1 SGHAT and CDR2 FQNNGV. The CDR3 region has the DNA TGTGCCAGCAGCTCGCTTAAGGGGGCTAAAGAGACCCAGTACTTC. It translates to CASSSLKGAKETQYF.

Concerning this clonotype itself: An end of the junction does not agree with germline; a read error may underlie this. The CDR3 sequence: CSTSRKETQYF. CDR3 nucleotide sequence: TGCAGTACTAGCCGTAAAGAGACCCAGTACTTC. This chain joins TRBV20-1 and TRBJ2-5, with D possibly matching TRBD2 (6 bases). The CDR3 contains 11 residues. Germline loops: CDR1 DFQATT, CDR2 SNEGSKA (reference sequence).

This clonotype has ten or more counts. The CDR3 DNA reads as TGCAGTGCTACGTCGGAGACCCAGTACTTC. Protein sequence: CSATSETQYF. The chain employs TRBV20-1 and TRBJ2-5; D not certain. The germline gives CDR1 DFQATT, CDR2 SNEGSKA (reference sequence). V was pared by 4 bases and J by 5 bases, with 5 bases between. The CDR3 is made up of 10 amino acids.

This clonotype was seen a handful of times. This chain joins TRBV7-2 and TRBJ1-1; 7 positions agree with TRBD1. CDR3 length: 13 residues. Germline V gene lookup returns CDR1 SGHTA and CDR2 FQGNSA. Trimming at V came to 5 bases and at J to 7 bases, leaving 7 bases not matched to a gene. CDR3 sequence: CASSARQGGEAFF. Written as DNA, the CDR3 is TGTGCCAGCAGCGCAAGACAGGGCGGTGAAGCTTTCTTT. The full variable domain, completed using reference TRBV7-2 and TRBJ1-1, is GAGVSQSPSNKVTEKGKDVELRCDPISGHTALYWYRQSLGQGLEFLIYFQGNSAPDKSGLPSDRFSAERTGGSVSTLTIQRTQQEDSAVYLCASSARQGGEAFFGQGTRLTVV.

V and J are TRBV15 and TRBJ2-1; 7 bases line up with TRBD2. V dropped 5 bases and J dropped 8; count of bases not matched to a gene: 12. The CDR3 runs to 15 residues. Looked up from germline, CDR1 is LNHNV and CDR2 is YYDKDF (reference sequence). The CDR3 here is CATSRTGTTGDEQFF. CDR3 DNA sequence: TGTGCCACCAGCCGCACCGGGACTACCGGGGATGAGCAGTTCTTC.

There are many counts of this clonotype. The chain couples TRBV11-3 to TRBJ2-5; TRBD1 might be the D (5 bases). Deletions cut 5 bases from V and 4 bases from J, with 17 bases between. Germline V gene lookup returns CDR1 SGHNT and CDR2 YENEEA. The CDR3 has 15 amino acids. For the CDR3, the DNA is TGTGCCAGCAGCCCCGCCGGACAACCCGGAGAGACCCAGTACTTC. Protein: CASSPAGQPGETQYF.

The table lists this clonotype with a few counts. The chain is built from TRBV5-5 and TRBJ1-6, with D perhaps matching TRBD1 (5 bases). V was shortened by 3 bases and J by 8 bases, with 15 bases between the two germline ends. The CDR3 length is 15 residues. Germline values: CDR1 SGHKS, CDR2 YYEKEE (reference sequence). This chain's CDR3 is CASSSGTWADSPLHF. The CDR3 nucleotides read TGTGCCAGCAGCTCCGGGACTTGGGCGGATTCACCCCTCCACTTT.

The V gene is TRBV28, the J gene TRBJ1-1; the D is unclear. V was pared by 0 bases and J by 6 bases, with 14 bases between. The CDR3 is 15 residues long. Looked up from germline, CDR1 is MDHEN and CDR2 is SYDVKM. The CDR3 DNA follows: TGTGCCAGCAGTTTATGGGGGAGGGCAGGCGCTGAAGCTTTCTTT. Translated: CASSLWGRAGAEAFF.

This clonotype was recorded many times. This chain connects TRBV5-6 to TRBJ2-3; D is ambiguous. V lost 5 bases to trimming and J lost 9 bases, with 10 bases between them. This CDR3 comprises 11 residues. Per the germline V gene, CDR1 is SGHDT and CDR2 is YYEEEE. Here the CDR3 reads CASSFDTTQYF. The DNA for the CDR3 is TGTGCCAGCAGTTTCGACACCACGCAGTATTTT.

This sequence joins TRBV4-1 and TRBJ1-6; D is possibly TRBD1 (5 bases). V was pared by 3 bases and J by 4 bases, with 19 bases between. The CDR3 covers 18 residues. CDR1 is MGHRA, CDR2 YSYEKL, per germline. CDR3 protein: CASSHEPGTPSYNSPLHF. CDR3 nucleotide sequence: TGCGCCAGCAGCCATGAACCCGGGACCCCGTCTTATAATTCACCCCTCCACTTT.

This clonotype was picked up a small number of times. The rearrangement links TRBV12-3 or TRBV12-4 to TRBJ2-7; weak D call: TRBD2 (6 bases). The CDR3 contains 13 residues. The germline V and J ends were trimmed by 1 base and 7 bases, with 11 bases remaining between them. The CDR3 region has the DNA TGTGCCAGCAGTTTAGGACCGGAGGGGGAGCAGTACGTC. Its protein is CASSLGPEGEQYV.

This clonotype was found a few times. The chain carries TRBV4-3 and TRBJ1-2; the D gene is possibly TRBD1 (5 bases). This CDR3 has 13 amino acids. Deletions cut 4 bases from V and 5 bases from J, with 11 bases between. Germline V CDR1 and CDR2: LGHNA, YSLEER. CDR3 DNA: TGCGCCAGCAGCCTTACACAGGAATATGGCTACACCTTC. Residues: CASSLTQEYGYTF.

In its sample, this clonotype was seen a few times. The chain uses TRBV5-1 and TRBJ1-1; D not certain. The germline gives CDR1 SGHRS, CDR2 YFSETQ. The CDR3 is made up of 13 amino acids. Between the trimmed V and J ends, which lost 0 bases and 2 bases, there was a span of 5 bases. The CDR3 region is CASSLDFNTEAFF. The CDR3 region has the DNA TGCGCCAGCAGCTTGGATTTTAACACTGAAGCTTTCTTT.

Here the CDR3 DNA reads TGCAGTGCGCTAACTCGGGGGAGTGGCACTGAAGCTTTCTTT. Translated: CSALTRGSGTEAFF. The chain employs TRBV20-1 and TRBJ1-1; D is possibly TRBD1 (5 bases). Germline V gene sequence: CDR1 DFQATT, CDR2 SNEGSKA (reference sequence). V was clipped by 6 bases and J by 4 bases, with 18 bases between them. This CDR3 region has 14 residues.

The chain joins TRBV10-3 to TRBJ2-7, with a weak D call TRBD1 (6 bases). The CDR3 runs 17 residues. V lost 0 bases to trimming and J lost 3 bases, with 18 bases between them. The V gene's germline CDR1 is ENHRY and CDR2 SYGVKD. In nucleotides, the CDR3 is TGTGCCATCAGTGAGTCGGGGGCAGAGGACGGGATCTACGAGCAGTACTTC. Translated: CAISESGAEDGIYEQYF.

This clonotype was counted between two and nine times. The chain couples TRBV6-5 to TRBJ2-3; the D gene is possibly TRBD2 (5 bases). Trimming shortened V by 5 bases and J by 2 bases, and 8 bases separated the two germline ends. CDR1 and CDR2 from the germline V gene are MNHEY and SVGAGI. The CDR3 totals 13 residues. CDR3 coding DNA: TGTGCCAGCAGTGAGAGGGCCACAGATACGCAGTATTTT. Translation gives CASSERATDTQYF.